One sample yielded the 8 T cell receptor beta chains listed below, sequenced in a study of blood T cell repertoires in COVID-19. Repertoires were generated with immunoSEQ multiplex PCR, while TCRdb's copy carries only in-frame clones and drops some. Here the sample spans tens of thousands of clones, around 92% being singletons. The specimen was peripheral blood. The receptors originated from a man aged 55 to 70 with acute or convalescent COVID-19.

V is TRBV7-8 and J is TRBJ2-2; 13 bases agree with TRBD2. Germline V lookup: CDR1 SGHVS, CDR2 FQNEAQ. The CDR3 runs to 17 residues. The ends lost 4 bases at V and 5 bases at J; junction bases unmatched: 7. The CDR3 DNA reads TGTGCCAGCAGCTCGTGGACTAGCGGGAGCCAGACCGGGGAGCTGTTTTTT. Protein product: CASSSWTSGSQTGELFF.

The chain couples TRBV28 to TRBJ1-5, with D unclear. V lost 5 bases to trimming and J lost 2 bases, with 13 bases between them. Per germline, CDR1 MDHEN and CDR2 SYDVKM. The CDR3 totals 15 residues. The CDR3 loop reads CASSDGQRGNQPQHF. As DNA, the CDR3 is TGTGCCAGCAGTGATGGCCAGCGTGGCAATCAGCCCCAGCATTTT.

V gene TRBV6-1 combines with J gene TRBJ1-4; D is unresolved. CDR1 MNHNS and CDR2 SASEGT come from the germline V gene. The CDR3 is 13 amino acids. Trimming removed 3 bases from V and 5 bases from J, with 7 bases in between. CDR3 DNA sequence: TGTGCCAGCAGTGACAGCGGAAATGAAAAACTGTTTTTT. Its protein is CASSDSGNEKLFF.

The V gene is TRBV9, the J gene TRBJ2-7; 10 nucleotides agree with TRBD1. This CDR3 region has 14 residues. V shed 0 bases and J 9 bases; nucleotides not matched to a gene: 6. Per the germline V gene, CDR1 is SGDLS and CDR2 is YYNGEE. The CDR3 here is CASSVVDRGLVQYF. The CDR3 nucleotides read TGTGCCAGCAGCGTAGTCGACAGGGGGCTTGTGCAGTACTTC.

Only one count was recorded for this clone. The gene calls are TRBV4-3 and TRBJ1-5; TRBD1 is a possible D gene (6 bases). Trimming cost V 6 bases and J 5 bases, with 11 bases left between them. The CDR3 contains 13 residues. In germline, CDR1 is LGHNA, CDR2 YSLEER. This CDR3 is CASSLNRDQPQHF. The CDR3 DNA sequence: TGCGCCAGCAGTCTAAACAGGGATCAGCCCCAGCATTTT.

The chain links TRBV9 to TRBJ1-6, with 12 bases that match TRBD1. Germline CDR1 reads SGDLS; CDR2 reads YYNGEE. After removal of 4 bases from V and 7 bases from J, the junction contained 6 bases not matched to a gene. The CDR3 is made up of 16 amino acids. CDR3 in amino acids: CASSPRDRGRNSPLHF. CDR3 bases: TGTGCCAGCAGCCCCCGGGACAGGGGGCGAAATTCACCCCTCCACTTT.

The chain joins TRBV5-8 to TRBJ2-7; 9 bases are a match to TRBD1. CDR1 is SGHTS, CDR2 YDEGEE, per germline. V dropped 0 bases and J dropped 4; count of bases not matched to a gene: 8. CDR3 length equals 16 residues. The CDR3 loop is CASSLVRGDRVYEQYF. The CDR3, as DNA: TGTGCCAGCAGCTTGGTGAGGGGGGACAGGGTTTACGAGCAGTACTTC.

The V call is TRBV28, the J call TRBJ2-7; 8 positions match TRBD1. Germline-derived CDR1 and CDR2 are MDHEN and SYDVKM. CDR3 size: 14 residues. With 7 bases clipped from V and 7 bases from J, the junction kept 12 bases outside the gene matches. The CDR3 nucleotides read TGTGCCAGCACCGTGGACAGGGTAGCTGGAGAGCAGTACTTC. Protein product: CASTVDRVAGEQYF.